What follows is one TCR beta chain and its context. One end of the junction fails to match germline, which may point to a read error. The study sampled nominally healthy donors, though unrecorded immune exposures were likely. PCR amplification relied on 60 Vbeta primers (plus 13 Jbeta primers). The data were produced by immunoSEQ multiplex PCR, yet TCRdb's version contains in-frame clones alone and is incomplete. The repertoire holds approximately 190,000 clones, with 75% to 85% as singletons. The sample originates from a study of cytomegalovirus exposure and HLA in healthy donors. Across the study: From about 179 million T cells, an earlier analysis saw roughly 100 million unique TCR beta sequences.

Germline CDR1 and CDR2: SEHNR and FQNEAQ (reference sequence). This CDR3 comprises 12 residues. The chain has TRBV7-9 and TRBJ2-7; 8 bases line up with TRBD1. This TCR came from a woman in her 50s in good health and CMV-seropositive. Sequenced sample: PBMCs. CDR3 in amino acids: CSSRGQGYEQYF. Written as DNA, the CDR3 is TGTTCCAGCAGGGGGCAGGGTTACGAGCAGTACTTC.